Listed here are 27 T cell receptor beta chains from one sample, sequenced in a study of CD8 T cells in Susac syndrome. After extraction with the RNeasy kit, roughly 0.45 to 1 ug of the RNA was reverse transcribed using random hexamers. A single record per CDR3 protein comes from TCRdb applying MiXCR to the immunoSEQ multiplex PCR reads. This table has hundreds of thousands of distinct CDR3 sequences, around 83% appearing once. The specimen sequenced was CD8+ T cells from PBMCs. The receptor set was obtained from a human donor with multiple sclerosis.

This CDR3 is CASSQNEGQSKNGYTF. The CDR3 DNA is TGTGCCAGCAGTCAAAATGAAGGACAGAGTAAGAATGGCTACACCTTC. V usage is TRBV7-9 and J usage is TRBJ1-2, with TRBD1 as a possible D gene (6 bases). This CDR3 comprises 16 residues. Between the trimmed V and J ends, which lost 6 bases and 6 bases, there was a span of 23 bases. The germline V gene has CDR1 SEHNR and CDR2 FQNEAQ (reference sequence).

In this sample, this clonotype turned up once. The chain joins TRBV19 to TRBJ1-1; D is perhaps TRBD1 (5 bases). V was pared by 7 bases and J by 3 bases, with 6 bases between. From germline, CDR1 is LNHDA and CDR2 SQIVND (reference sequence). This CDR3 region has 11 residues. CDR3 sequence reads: CASMGDTEAFF. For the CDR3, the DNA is TGTGCCAGTATGGGGGACACTGAAGCTTTCTTT. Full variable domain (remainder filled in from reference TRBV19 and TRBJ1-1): DGGITQSPKYLFRKEGQNVTLSCEQNLNHDAMYWYRQDPGQGLRLIYYSQIVNDFQKGDIAEGYSVSREKKESFPLTVTSAQKNPTAFYLCASMGDTEAFFGQGTRLTVV.

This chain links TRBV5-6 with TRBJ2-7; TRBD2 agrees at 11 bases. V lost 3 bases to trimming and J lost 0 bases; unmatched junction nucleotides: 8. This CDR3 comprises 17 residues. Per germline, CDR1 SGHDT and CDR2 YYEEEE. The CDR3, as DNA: TGTGCCAGCAGCTCCGGGACTAGCGGCTTAATCTCCTACGAGCAGTACTTC. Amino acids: CASSSGTSGLISYEQYF. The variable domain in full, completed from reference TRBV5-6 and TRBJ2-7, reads DAGVTQSPTHLIKTRGQQVTLRCSPKSGHDTVSWYQQALGQGPQFIFQYYEEEERQRGNFPDRFSGHQFPNYSSELNVNALLLGDSALYLCASSSGTSGLISYEQYFGPGTRLTVT.

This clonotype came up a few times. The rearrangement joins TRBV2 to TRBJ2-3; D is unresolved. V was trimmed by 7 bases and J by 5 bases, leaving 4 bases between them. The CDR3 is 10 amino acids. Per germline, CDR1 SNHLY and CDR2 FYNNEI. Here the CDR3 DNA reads TGTGCCAGCAAGGGAGATACGCAGTATTTT. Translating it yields CASKGDTQYF. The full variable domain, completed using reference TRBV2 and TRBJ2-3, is EPEVTQTPSHQVTQMGQEVILRCVPISNHLYFYWYRQILGQKVEFLVSFYNNEISEKSEIFDDQFSVERPDGSNFTLKIRSTKLEDSAMYFCASKGDTQYFGPGTRLTVL.

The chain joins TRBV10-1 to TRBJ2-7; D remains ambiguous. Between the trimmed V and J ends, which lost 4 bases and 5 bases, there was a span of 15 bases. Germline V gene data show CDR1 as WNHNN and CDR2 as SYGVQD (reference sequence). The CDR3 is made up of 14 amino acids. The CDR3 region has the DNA TGCGCCAGCAGTGTAAGCAGAGGTGCCCACGAGCAGTACTTC. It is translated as CASSVSRGAHEQYF.

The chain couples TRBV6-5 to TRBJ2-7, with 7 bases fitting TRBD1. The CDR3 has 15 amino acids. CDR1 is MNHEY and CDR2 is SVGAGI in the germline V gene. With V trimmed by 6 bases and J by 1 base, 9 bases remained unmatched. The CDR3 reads CASSLARDSSYEQYF. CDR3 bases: TGTGCCAGCAGCTTGGCCAGGGACAGTTCCTACGAGCAGTACTTC.

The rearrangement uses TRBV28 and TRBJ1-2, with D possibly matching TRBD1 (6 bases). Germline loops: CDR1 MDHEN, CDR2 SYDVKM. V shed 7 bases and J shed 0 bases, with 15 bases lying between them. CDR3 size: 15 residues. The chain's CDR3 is CASNWGALSNYGYTF. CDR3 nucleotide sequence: TGTGCCAGCAACTGGGGGGCCCTGTCTAACTATGGCTACACCTTC.

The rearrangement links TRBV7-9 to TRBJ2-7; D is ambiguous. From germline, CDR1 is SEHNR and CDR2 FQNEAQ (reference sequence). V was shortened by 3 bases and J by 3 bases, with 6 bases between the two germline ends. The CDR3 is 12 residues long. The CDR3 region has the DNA TGTGCCAGCAGCTTGCTTCTCTACGAGCAGTACTTC. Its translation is CASSLLLYEQYF.

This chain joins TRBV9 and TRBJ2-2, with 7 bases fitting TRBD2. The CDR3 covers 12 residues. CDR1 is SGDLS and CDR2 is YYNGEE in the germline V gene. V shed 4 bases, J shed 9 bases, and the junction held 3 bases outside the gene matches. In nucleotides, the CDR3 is TGTGCCAGCAGCCCAGCGGGGAGGGAGCTGTTTTTT. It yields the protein CASSPAGRELFF.

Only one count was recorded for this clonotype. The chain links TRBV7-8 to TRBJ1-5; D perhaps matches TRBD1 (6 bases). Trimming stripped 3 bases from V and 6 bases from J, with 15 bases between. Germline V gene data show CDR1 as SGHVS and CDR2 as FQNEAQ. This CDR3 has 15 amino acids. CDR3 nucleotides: TGTGCCAGCAGCTTGCAGGGGCGGGATGTTCAGCCCCAGCATTTT. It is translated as CASSLQGRDVQPQHF.

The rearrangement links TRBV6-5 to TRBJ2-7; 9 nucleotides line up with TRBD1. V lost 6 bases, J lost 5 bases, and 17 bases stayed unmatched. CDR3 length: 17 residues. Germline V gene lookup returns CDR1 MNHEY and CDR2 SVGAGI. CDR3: CASRYSGQGFARDEQYF. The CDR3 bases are TGTGCCAGCAGATATTCGGGACAGGGCTTCGCTAGGGACGAGCAGTACTTC.

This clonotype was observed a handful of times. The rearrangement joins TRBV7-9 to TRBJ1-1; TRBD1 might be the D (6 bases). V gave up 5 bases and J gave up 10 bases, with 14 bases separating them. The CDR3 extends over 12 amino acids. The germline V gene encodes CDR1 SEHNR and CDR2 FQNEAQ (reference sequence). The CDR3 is CASSRGAARAFF. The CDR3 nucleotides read TGTGCCAGCAGCCGGGGGGCGGCTCGAGCTTTCTTT.

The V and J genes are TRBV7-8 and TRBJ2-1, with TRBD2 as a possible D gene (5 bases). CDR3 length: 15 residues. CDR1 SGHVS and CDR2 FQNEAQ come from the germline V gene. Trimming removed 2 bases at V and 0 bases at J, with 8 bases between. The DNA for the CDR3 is TGTGCCAGCAGCTTACCAGCGGTCTCCTACAATGAGCAGTTCTTC. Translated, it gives CASSLPAVSYNEQFF.

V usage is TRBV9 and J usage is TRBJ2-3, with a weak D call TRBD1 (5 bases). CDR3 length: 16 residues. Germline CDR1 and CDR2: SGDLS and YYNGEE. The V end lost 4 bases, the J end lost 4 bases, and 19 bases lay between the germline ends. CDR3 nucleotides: TGTGCCAGCAGCACCTCCGGCGGAGAAGGGGCAGATACGCAGTATTTT. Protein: CASSTSGGEGADTQYF. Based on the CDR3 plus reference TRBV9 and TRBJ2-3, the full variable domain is DSGVTQTPKHLITATGQRVTLRCSPRSGDLSVYWYQQSLDQGLQFLIQYYNGEERAKGNILERFSAQQFPDLHSELNLSSLELGDSALYFCASSTSGGEGADTQYFGPGTRLTVL.

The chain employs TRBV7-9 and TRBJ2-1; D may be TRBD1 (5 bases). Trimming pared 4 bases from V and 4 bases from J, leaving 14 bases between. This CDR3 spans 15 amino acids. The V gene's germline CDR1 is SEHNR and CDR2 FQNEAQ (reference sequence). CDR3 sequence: CASSWHQGSYNEQFF. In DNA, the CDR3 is TGTGCCAGCAGCTGGCACCAGGGCAGTTACAATGAGCAGTTCTTC.

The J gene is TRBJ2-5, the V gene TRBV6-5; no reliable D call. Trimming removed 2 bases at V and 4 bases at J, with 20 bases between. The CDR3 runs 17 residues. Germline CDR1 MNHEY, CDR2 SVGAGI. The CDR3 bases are TGTGCCAGCAGTTACCCGATTGAGACGGACGATCGAGAGACCCAGTACTTC. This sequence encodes CASSYPIETDDRETQYF.

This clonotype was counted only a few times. This CDR3 reads CASSRDRDYNEQFF. The CDR3 DNA follows: TGTGCCAGTTCCCGTGACAGAGACTACAATGAGCAGTTCTTC. J is TRBJ2-1 and V is TRBV12-3 or TRBV12-4; a weak D match, TRBD1 (5 bases). This CDR3 is built from 14 residues. Trimming took 9 bases from V and 3 from J, leaving 15 bases between them.

CDR3 nucleotide sequence: TGTGCCTGGGACAGGGGGATGGACAATGAGCAGTTCTTC. Its protein product is CAWDRGMDNEQFF. This chain links TRBV30 with TRBJ2-1; the match to TRBD1 covers 9 bases. This CDR3 is built from 13 residues. CDR1 and CDR2 (germline): GTSNPN, SVGIG (reference sequence). J lost 5 bases, V lost 5 bases, and 4 bases had no gene match.

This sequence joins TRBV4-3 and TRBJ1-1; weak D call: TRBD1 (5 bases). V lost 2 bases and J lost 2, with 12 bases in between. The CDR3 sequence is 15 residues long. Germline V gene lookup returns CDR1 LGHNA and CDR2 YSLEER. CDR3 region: CASSQLQGYNTEAFF. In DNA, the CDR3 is TGCGCCAGCAGCCAACTTCAGGGATACAACACTGAAGCTTTCTTT.

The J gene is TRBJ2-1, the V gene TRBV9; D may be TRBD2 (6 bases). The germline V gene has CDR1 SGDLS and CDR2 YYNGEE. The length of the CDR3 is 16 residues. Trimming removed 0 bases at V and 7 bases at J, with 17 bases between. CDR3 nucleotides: TGTGCCAGCAGCGTAGGGGGTAGTGGGAGGCTAAATGAGCAGTTCTTC. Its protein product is CASSVGGSGRLNEQFF.

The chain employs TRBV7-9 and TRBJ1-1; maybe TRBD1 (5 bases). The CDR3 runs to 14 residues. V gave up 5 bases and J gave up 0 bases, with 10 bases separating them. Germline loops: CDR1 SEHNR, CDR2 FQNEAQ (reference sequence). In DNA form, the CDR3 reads TGTGCCAGCAGCAACAGGAGGGTGAACACTGAAGCTTTCTTT. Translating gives CASSNRRVNTEAFF.

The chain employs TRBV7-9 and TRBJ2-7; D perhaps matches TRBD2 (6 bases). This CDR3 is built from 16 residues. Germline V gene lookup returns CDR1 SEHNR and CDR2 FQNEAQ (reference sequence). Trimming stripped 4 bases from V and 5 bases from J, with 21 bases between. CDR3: CASSSPGGATAHEQYF. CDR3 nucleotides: TGTGCCAGCAGCTCCCCCGGGGGAGCCACGGCCCACGAGCAGTACTTC.

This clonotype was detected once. The CDR3 bases are TGTGCCAGCAGCCACCCGGGACAGGAGCCCTACGAGCAGTACTTC. Its translation: CASSHPGQEPYEQYF. The chain combines TRBV7-9 with TRBJ2-7; TRBD1 matches at 8 bases. Germline CDR1 and CDR2: SEHNR and FQNEAQ (reference sequence). Germline trimming cut 5 bases from V and 2 bases from J; bases unmatched to any gene: 8. The CDR3 extends over 15 amino acids.

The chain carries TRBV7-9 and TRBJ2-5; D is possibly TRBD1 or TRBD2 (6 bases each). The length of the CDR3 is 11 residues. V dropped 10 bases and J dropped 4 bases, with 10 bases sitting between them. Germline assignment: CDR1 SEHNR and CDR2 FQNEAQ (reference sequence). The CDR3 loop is CATRGRETQYF. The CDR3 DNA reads TGTGCCACCCGGGGGCGAGAGACCCAGTACTTC.

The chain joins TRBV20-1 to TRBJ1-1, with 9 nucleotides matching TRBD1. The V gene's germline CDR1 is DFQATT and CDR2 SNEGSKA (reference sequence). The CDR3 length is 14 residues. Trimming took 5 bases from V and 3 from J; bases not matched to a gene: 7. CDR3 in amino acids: CSAFGQGIHTEAFF. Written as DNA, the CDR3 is TGCAGTGCTTTTGGACAGGGGATCCACACTGAAGCTTTCTTT.

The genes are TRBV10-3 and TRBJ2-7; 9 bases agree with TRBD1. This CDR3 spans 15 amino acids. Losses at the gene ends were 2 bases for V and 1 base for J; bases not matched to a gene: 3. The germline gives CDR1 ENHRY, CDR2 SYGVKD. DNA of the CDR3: TGTGCCATCAGTGAGAAGGGACAGGGATCCTACGAGCAGTACTTC. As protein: CAISEKGQGSYEQYF.

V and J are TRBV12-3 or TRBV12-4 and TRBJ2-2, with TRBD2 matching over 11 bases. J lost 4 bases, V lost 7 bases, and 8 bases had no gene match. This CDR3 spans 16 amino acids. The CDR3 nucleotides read TGTGCCAGCACCCTAGGACTAGCGGGTACCACCGGGGAGCTGTTTTTT. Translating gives CASTLGLAGTTGELFF.